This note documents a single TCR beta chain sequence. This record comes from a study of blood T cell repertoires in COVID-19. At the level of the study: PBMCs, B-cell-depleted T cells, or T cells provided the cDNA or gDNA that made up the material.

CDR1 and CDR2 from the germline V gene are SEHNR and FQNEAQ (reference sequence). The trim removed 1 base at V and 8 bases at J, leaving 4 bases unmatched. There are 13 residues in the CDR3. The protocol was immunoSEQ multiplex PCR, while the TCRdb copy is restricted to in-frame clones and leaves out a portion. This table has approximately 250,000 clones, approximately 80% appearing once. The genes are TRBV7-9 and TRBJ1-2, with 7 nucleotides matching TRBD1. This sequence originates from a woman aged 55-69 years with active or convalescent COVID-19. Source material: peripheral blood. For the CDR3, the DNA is TGTGCCAGCAGCTTAGATCAGGGGGGAGGCTACACCTTC. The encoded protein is CASSLDQGGGYTF.